This T cell receptor beta chain appears in the sequencing data of a study of T cells in Graves' hyperthyroidism and ophthalmopathy. Looking at the study overall: Peripheral blood was secured at the point of initial diagnosis, before any treatment.

Amplified TCR beta CDR3 regions derived from RNA transcripts. With the HTBI primer set, the TCR CDR3 went through a first round of RT-PCR. TCRdb fed the multiplex PCR reads into MiXCR, producing one record per CDR3 protein. The sample has 400,000 to 500,000 distinct CDR3 sequences; approximately 14% are singletons. This clonotype has a handful of counts. The antigen remains undetermined. Regarding the study as a whole: Blood also carried most thyroid clonotypes expanded above 0.001.

Ophthalmopathy cases scored 3 or more on the Clinical Activity Score and 4 or more on NOSPECS grade, with duration below 3 months. This CDR3 region has 14 residues. From germline, CDR1 is SGHVS and CDR2 FNYEAQ. V was cut by 6 bases and J by 6 bases, with 17 bases left in between. The material sequenced was blood. The source is a young man with Graves' ophthalmopathy. The chain joins TRBV7-6 to TRBJ1-1; D ambiguous. The CDR3 region has the DNA TGTGCCAGCAGTCATTATGACACGTACGCTGAAGCTTTCTTT. Amino acids: CASSHYDTYAEAFF.